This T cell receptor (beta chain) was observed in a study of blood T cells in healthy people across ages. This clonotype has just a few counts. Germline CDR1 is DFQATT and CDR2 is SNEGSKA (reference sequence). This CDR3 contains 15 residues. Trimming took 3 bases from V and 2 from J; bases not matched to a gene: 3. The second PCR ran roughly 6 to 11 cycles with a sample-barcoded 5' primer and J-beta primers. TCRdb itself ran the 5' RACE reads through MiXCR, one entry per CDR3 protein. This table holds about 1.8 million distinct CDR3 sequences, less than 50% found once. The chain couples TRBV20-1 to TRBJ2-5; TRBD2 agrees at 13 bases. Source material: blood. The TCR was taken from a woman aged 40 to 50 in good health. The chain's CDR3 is CSARALAGGQETQYF. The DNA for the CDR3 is TGCAGTGCTAGGGCACTAGCGGGGGGGCAAGAGACCCAGTACTTC.